This T cell receptor (beta chain) was found in a study of cytomegalovirus exposure and HLA in healthy donors. Amplification used 60 Vbeta primers and 13 Jbeta primers. Clones were read by immunoSEQ multiplex PCR, and TCRdb kept only the in-frame ones, dropping some. This table holds about 130,000 clones, 84% found once. Germline trimming cut 1 base from V and 5 bases from J; bases unmatched to any gene: 15. CDR1 and CDR2 from the germline V gene are WSHSY and SAAADI. CDR3 length equals 19 residues. The TCR was taken from a woman under 30 in good health and CMV-seropositive. The sequenced sample was PBMCs. The chain joins TRBV10-2 to TRBJ2-7; the match to TRBD2 covers 12 bases. Written as DNA, the CDR3 is TGCGCCAGCAGTGAGTTTAGGACTAGCGGGGACTTCGGGGTGAACGAGCAGTACTTC. Translated: CASSEFRTSGDFGVNEQYF.